This T cell receptor (beta chain) was sequenced for a study of cytomegalovirus exposure and HLA in healthy donors. Across the study: The approximately 120 validation repertoires were reported in a later analysis to have been generated on the same platform as the 500 to 700 first-cohort repertoires. Study-wide results and caveats: There were about 160 TCR beta chains listed as cytomegalovirus-associated.

The CDR3 runs to 17 residues. Per germline, CDR1 MGHRA and CDR2 YSYEKL. V was cut by 0 bases and J by 0 bases, with 12 bases left in between. A remark on this clone: No antigen is known for it.

TCRdb's copy holds only in-frame clones and misses some; the assay was immunoSEQ multiplex PCR. Here the sample spans approximately 300,000 clones, around 86% being singletons. The sequence was collected from a woman aged 18-30 years in good health and CMV-seronegative. The sequenced sample was PBMCs. The V call is TRBV4-1, the J call TRBJ1-5; D not certain. CDR3 sequence reads: CASSQDPTEDSNQPQHF. CDR3 bases: TGCGCCAGCAGCCAAGATCCAACGGAGGATAGCAATCAGCCCCAGCATTTT.